These 24 T cell receptor beta chains were all obtained from the same sample, sequenced in a study of Tregs in tolerant kidney transplant recipients. TCRdb keeps only in-frame clones here, not all; method: immunoSEQ multiplex PCR. This sample has 100,000 to 120,000 clones; nearly 90% occur once, and the top ten carry 0.3% to 0.4%. The input for sequencing was CD4+ T cells from blood, taken before the transplant. These receptors all stem from a human donor who received a combined kidney and bone marrow transplant.

This clone was observed a few times. The rearrangement links TRBV30 to TRBJ1-1; D uncertain. Germline CDR1 and CDR2: GTSNPN and SVGIG (reference sequence). The CDR3 runs to 12 residues. This CDR3 reads CALGPRATEAFF. The DNA of the CDR3 is TGTGCACTAGGGCCTCGAGCCACTGAAGCTTTCTTT.

Here the CDR3 DNA reads TGCGCCAGCAGCTTGGGTGGACAGGGTGGAAACACCATATATTTT. Translation gives CASSLGGQGGNTIYF. The chain employs TRBV5-1 and TRBJ1-3; TRBD1 agrees at 8 bases. The CDR3 length is 15 residues. CDR1 SGHRS and CDR2 YFSETQ come from the germline V gene. The ends lost 0 bases at V and 3 bases at J; junction bases unmatched: 2.

This chain uses TRBV4-3 with TRBJ1-2; D perhaps matches TRBD1 (5 bases). Germline values: CDR1 LGHNA, CDR2 YSLEER. V gave up 0 bases and J gave up 6 bases, with 8 bases separating them. The CDR3 totals 13 residues. CDR3 residues: CASSQEGAHGYTF. The DNA for the CDR3 is TGCGCCAGCAGCCAAGAAGGGGCGCATGGCTACACCTTC.

The chain employs TRBV7-2 and TRBJ2-7; 7 bases align to TRBD1. V lost 0 bases, J lost 4 bases, and 3 bases stayed unmatched. The CDR3 spans 14 residues. Germline CDR1 and CDR2: SGHTA and FQGNSA. CDR3 residues: CASSLAPGQYEQYF. The CDR3 DNA is TGTGCCAGCAGCTTAGCCCCGGGACAGTACGAGCAGTACTTC.

V is TRBV4-3 and J is TRBJ1-2; D is possibly TRBD1 (5 bases). Germline V gene lookup returns CDR1 LGHNA and CDR2 YSLEER. The CDR3 runs to 17 residues. V gave up 0 bases and J gave up 3 bases, with 17 bases separating them. DNA for the CDR3: TGCGCCAGCAGCCAAGATGGCGTCAGGGTGTATGACTATGGCTACACCTTC. It yields the protein CASSQDGVRVYDYGYTF.

CDR3 loop: CASSTYGGLSNYGYTF. The CDR3 DNA sequence: TGTGCCAGCAGCACCTACGGGGGGTTGAGTAACTATGGCTACACCTTC. This sequence joins TRBV7-2 and TRBJ1-2, with a tentative D call TRBD1 (5 bases). With 5 bases removed from V and 1 base from J, the gap between germline ends came to 17 bases. CDR1 is SGHTA, CDR2 FQGNSA, per germline. The CDR3 sequence is 16 residues long.

The chain carries TRBV5-1 and TRBJ2-5; D gene uncertain. CDR1 SGHRS and CDR2 YFSETQ come from the germline V gene. The CDR3 spans 12 residues. Trimming took off 4 bases at V and 2 bases at J, with 6 bases between the two ends. For the CDR3, the DNA is TGCGCCAGCAGCATCCCTCAAGAGACCCAGTACTTC. Encoded protein: CASSIPQETQYF. Variable domain in full (rest from reference TRBV5-1 and TRBJ2-5): KAGVTQTPRYLIKTRGQQVTLSCSPISGHRSVSWYQQTPGQGLQFLFEYFSETQRNKGNFPGRFSGRQFSNSRSEMNVSTLELGDSALYLCASSIPQETQYFGPGTRLLVL.

The chain carries TRBV7-7 and TRBJ2-2; no firm D call. The CDR3 consists of 13 residues. Germline CDR1 SSHAT, CDR2 FNYEAQ (reference sequence). V lost 5 bases and J lost 6, with 10 bases in between. CDR3 protein: CASSPQEAGELFF. In nucleotides, the CDR3 is TGTGCCAGCAGCCCCCAGGAAGCCGGGGAGCTGTTTTTT.

The chain carries TRBV27 and TRBJ1-4; D is unresolved. V shed 4 bases and J shed 8 bases, with 11 bases lying between them. There are 13 residues in the CDR3. Germline-derived CDR1 and CDR2 are MNHEY and SMNVEV (reference sequence). The CDR3 DNA is TGTGCCAGCAGTTCGAGGGATTCGGAAAAACTGTTTTTT. This encodes CASSSRDSEKLFF.

The rearrangement joins TRBV6-1 to TRBJ2-3, with 10 nucleotides matching TRBD1. CDR1 is MNHNS, CDR2 SASEGT, per germline. The CDR3 is made up of 15 amino acids. Trimming removed 7 bases from V and 4 bases from J; junction bases left unmatched: 8. This chain's CDR3 is CASNVEDRGADTQYF. The CDR3 DNA reads TGTGCCAGCAATGTTGAGGACAGGGGGGCAGATACGCAGTATTTT.

V gene TRBV5-1 combines with J gene TRBJ2-1, with TRBD2 as a possible D gene (6 bases). Germline-derived CDR1 and CDR2 are SGHRS and YFSETQ. CDR3 length: 13 amino acids. The V and J ends lost 4 bases and 8 bases respectively, with 13 bases between them. The chain's CDR3 is CASSTEGRYEQFF. CDR3 nucleotide sequence: TGCGCCAGCAGCACGGAGGGCCGGTATGAGCAGTTCTTC.

This sequence joins TRBV7-2 and TRBJ2-5, with D possibly being TRBD2 (5 bases). The CDR3 runs 14 residues. With 1 base removed from V and 1 base from J, the gap between germline ends came to 7 bases. Germline V gene sequence: CDR1 SGHTA, CDR2 FQGNSA. The CDR3 DNA reads as TGTGCCAGCAGCTTAGGAGGAGGCCAAGAGACCCAGTACTTC. This encodes CASSLGGGQETQYF. The full variable domain, completed using reference TRBV7-2 and TRBJ2-5, is GAGVSQSPSNKVTEKGKDVELRCDPISGHTALYWYRQSLGQGLEFLIYFQGNSAPDKSGLPSDRFSAERTGGSVSTLTIQRTQQEDSAVYLCASSLGGGQETQYFGPGTRLLVL.

The rearrangement uses TRBV7-7 and TRBJ2-1; tentatively, D is TRBD2 (6 bases). Germline assignment: CDR1 SSHAT and CDR2 FNYEAQ (reference sequence). This CDR3 spans 15 amino acids. V lost 5 bases to trimming and J lost 4 bases, with 15 bases between them. CDR3 in amino acids: CASSPRLVSYNEQFF. The DNA of the CDR3 is TGTGCCAGCAGCCCGAGACTAGTATCTTACAATGAGCAGTTCTTC.

The rearrangement joins TRBV7-9 to TRBJ2-3; TRBD2 might be the D (5 bases). Trimming left V 5 bases short and J 2 bases short, with 11 bases between. Germline V CDR1 and CDR2: SEHNR, FQNEAQ (reference sequence). The CDR3 covers 14 residues. CDR3 residues: CASSPVDYTDTQYF. In nucleotides, the CDR3 is TGTGCCAGCAGCCCCGTTGACTACACAGATACGCAGTATTTT. The whole variable domain, remainder taken from reference TRBV7-9 and TRBJ2-3, is DTGVSQNPRHKITKRGQNVTFRCDPISEHNRLYWYRQTLGQGPEFLTYFQNEAQLEKSRLLSDRFSAERPKGSFSTLEIQRTEQGDSAMYLCASSPVDYTDTQYFGPGTRLTVL.

In nucleotides, the CDR3 is TGTGCCAGCAGTGAAGGACAGCATTCTGGAAACACCATATATTTT. Translating gives CASSEGQHSGNTIYF. The chain is built from TRBV28 and TRBJ1-3; the D gene is possibly TRBD1 (6 bases). CDR1 is MDHEN, CDR2 SYDVKM, per germline. The CDR3 is made up of 15 amino acids. V lost 5 bases and J 1 base, leaving 12 bases between the germline ends. The entire variable domain, with the rest obtained from reference TRBV28 and TRBJ1-3, is as follows: DVKVTQSSRYLVKRTGEKVFLECVQDMDHENMFWYRQDPGLGLRLIYFSYDVKMKEKGDIPEGYSVSREKKERFSLILESASTNQTSMYLCASSEGQHSGNTIYFGEGSWLTVV.

This clone appeared once. CDR3 loop: CASSQPQETQYF. The CDR3 region has the DNA TGCGCCAGCAGCCAGCCCCAGGAGACCCAGTACTTC. The genes are TRBV4-1 and TRBJ2-5; the D is unclear. Trimming shortened V by 3 bases and J by 5 bases, and 7 bases separated the two germline ends. This CDR3 is 12 amino acids long. Germline assignment: CDR1 MGHRA and CDR2 YSYEKL.

The rearrangement joins TRBV11-3 to TRBJ2-1; D uncertain. Trimming shortened V by 3 bases and J by 0 bases, and 3 bases separated the two germline ends. The germline V gene encodes CDR1 SGHNT and CDR2 YENEEA. The CDR3 spans 13 residues. CDR3 amino acids: CASSFRSYNEQFF. Here the CDR3 DNA reads TGTGCCAGCAGCTTCCGCTCCTACAATGAGCAGTTCTTC.

The chain carries TRBV29-1 and TRBJ2-1; D unresolved. Germline CDR1 and CDR2: SQVTM and ANQGSEA. V lost 3 bases and J 6 bases, leaving 9 bases between the germline ends. The CDR3 length is 12 residues. Here the CDR3 reads CSVDHSTNEQFF. CDR3 nucleotide sequence: TGCAGCGTTGATCACTCTACCAATGAGCAGTTCTTC.

This clone came up a few times. The chain combines TRBV5-4 with TRBJ1-1; no clear D. Germline CDR1 is SGHNT and CDR2 is YYREEE (reference sequence). Trimming pared 4 bases from V and 8 bases from J, leaving 12 bases between. This CDR3 is built from 12 residues. The CDR3 DNA reads as TGTGCCAGCAGCCCTTGGGAGGGCGAAGCTTTCTTT. This encodes CASSPWEGEAFF.

The chain links TRBV5-1 to TRBJ2-2, with TRBD2 identical over 7 bases. The CDR3 is made up of 14 amino acids. The germline gives CDR1 SGHRS, CDR2 YFSETQ. The junction had 3 bases not matched to a gene; V was cut back by 3 bases and J by 4 bases. This CDR3 reads CASSWEGSTGELFF. CDR3 coding DNA: TGCGCCAGCAGCTGGGAGGGGAGCACCGGGGAGCTGTTTTTT.

The chain joins TRBV21-1 to TRBJ2-7; TRBD2, the table's D call, lacks a check against the DNA. TRBV21-1 is designated a pseudogene. CDR3 size: 16 residues. Here the CDR3 DNA reads TGTGCCAGCAGCAGGTTCTCGGGACTAGCGGAGTACGAGCAGTACTTC. Protein product: CASSRFSGLAEYEQYF.

V usage is TRBV6-1 and J usage is TRBJ1-2, with D perhaps TRBD1 (6 bases). Germline CDR1 and CDR2: MNHNS and SASEGT. The CDR3 consists of 14 residues. V shed 5 bases and J shed 2 bases, with 12 bases lying between them. DNA of the CDR3: TGTGCCAGCAGTACCGGGACAACGAACTATGGCTACACCTTC. Translating gives CASSTGTTNYGYTF.

CDR3 in DNA: TGTGCCAGCAGTGAAGGATGGGGCGCGGACACTGAAGCTTTCTTT. Residues: CASSEGWGADTEAFF. V is TRBV6-1 and J is TRBJ1-1; possible D gene TRBD1, 5 bases. CDR1 and CDR2 from the germline V gene are MNHNS and SASEGT. CDR3 length: 15 residues. The V gene lost 1 base and the J gene lost 3 bases, with 12 bases spanning the gap.

J is TRBJ1-2 and V is TRBV6-1; 9 bases agree with TRBD1. Germline CDR1 reads MNHNS; CDR2 reads SASEGT. This CDR3 contains 15 residues. With V trimmed by 6 bases and J by 3 bases, 8 bases remained unmatched. CDR3 bases: TGTGCCAGCAGGGCGGGACAGGGCGCCCACTATGGCTACACCTTC. Translation gives CASRAGQGAHYGYTF.